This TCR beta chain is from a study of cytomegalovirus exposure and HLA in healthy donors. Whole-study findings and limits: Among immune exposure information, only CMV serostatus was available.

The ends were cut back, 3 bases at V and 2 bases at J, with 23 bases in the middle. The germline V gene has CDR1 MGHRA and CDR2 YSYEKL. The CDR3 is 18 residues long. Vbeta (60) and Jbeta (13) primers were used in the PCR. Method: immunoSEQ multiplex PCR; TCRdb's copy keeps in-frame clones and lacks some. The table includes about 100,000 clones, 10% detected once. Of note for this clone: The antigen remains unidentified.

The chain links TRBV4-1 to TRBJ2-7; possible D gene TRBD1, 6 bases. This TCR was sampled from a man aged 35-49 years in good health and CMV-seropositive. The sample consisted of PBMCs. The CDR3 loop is CASSHSGGASGDTYEQYF. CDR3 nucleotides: TGCGCCAGCAGCCATTCCGGTGGGGCGTCAGGGGACACCTACGAGCAGTACTTC.